One sample yielded the 25 T cell receptor beta chains listed below, sequenced in a study of T-cell reconstitution after alpha-beta-depleted transplantation in children. As it was prepared, the TCRbeta library received unique molecular identifiers. TCRdb re-called the PCR reads through MiXCR, storing one row per CDR3 protein. The repertoire holds around 530,000 distinct CDR3 sequences, with approximately 32% as singletons. The source was PBMCs from the stem cell graft donor, collected from the stem cell graft. The receptors shown here come from a human donor who donated a stem cell graft to a child with aplastic anemia.

The chain combines TRBV5-6 with TRBJ1-5; 11 bases fit TRBD1. Germline V gene lookup returns CDR1 SGHDT and CDR2 YYEEEE. V lost 4 bases and J lost 5; bases outside the gene matches: 11. The CDR3 is 17 amino acids. The chain's CDR3 is CASSPKSWTGGHQPQHF. CDR3 coding DNA: TGTGCCAGCAGCCCCAAATCATGGACAGGGGGCCATCAGCCCCAGCATTTT.

J is TRBJ1-3 and V is TRBV12-3 or TRBV12-4; D remains unclear. V was trimmed by 1 base and J by 2 bases, leaving 9 bases between them. The CDR3 loop spans 15 amino acids. The CDR3 DNA reads as TGTGCCAGCAGTTTAGGGCAACCCACTGGAAACACCATATATTTT. It translates to CASSLGQPTGNTIYF.

V gene TRBV2 combines with J gene TRBJ1-5, with D perhaps matching TRBD1 (5 bases). CDR3 length equals 17 residues. CDR1 is SNHLY and CDR2 is FYNNEI in the germline V gene. Deletions cut 4 bases from V and 0 bases from J, with 16 bases between. CDR3 protein: CASSVMEGNPSNQPQHF. CDR3 coding DNA: TGTGCCAGCAGTGTGATGGAGGGGAACCCTAGCAATCAGCCCCAGCATTTT.

The chain carries TRBV7-8 and TRBJ2-1; D ambiguous. The V gene's germline CDR1 is SGHVS and CDR2 FQNEAQ. The CDR3 totals 14 residues. Trimming shortened V by 5 bases and J by 9 bases, and 17 bases separated the two germline ends. DNA for the CDR3: TGTGCCAGCAGCCCTACCTGGGCGTCAGGTGAGCAGTTCTTC. Residues: CASSPTWASGEQFF.

This clonotype was detected only a few times. This CDR3 reads CASSPPGDTGELFF. The CDR3 bases are TGTGCCAGCAGTCCCCCCGGGGACACCGGGGAGCTGTTTTTT. V gene TRBV28 combines with J gene TRBJ2-2; tentatively, D is TRBD2 (5 bases). The V end was cut by 5 bases, the J end by 3 bases, with 10 bases between. Per the germline V gene, CDR1 is MDHEN and CDR2 is SYDVKM. The CDR3 has 14 amino acids.

The chain employs TRBV18 and TRBJ1-1; D is ambiguous. The CDR3 extends over 14 amino acids. Germline V lookup: CDR1 KGHSH, CDR2 LQKENI. Deletions cut 2 bases from V and 1 base from J, with 8 bases between. In DNA, the CDR3 is TGTGCCAGCTCACCAGGACCCAGGAACACTGAAGCTTTCTTT. Translation: CASSPGPRNTEAFF.

This clonotype appeared a few times. The CDR3 spells CASSSPPDRGRNEQFF. As DNA, the CDR3 is TGTGCCAGCAGCTCGCCGCCGGACAGGGGGCGGAATGAGCAGTTCTTC. The chain links TRBV7-2 to TRBJ2-1; TRBD1 matches at 11 bases. Germline V gives CDR1 SGHTA, CDR2 FQGNSA. CDR3 length equals 16 residues. V shed 4 bases, J shed 7 bases, and the junction held 9 bases outside the gene matches.

This clonotype was seen a few times. The V call is TRBV20-1, the J call TRBJ1-2, with 11 bases lining up with TRBD1. This CDR3 has 11 residues. V shed 6 bases and J 9 bases; nucleotides not matched to a gene: 3. CDR1 is DFQATT and CDR2 is SNEGSKA in the germline V gene (reference sequence). The CDR3 sequence: CSARDRGSYTF. CDR3 DNA: TGCAGTGCGCGGGACAGGGGGAGCTACACCTTC.

Here the CDR3 reads CASSLVPYYGYTF. CDR3 sequence (DNA): TGTGCCAGCAGTTTAGTCCCCTACTATGGCTACACCTTC. The V call is TRBV12-3 or TRBV12-4, the J call TRBJ1-2; no clear D. V was trimmed by 1 base and J by 3 bases, leaving 6 bases between them. The CDR3 sequence is 13 residues long.

This clonotype was recorded a few times. V gene TRBV9 combines with J gene TRBJ2-3; possible D gene TRBD2, 6 bases. Trimming took 8 bases from V and 2 from J, leaving 12 bases between them. This CDR3 is 13 amino acids long. Germline values: CDR1 SGDLS, CDR2 YYNGEE. CDR3 sequence reads: CASALAITDTQYF. As DNA, the CDR3 is TGTGCCAGTGCGCTAGCGATCACAGATACGCAGTATTTT.

This clonotype was detected a few times. V usage is TRBV5-1 and J usage is TRBJ2-1; D gene unclear. Trimming cost V 4 bases and J 1 base, with 9 bases left between them. This CDR3 is built from 14 residues. The germline V gene has CDR1 SGHRS and CDR2 YFSETQ. CDR3: CASSLTLSYNEQFF. CDR3 bases: TGCGCCAGCAGCCTCACGCTATCCTACAATGAGCAGTTCTTC.

This clonotype was picked up one time. The V call is TRBV5-1, the J call TRBJ1-2; the D gene is possibly TRBD1 (6 bases). CDR1 is SGHRS and CDR2 is YFSETQ in the germline V gene. This CDR3 has 14 residues. Trimming removed 3 bases at V and 0 bases at J, with 9 bases between. The CDR3 spells CASSSGQSNYGYTF. DNA for the CDR3: TGCGCCAGCAGCTCGGGACAATCTAACTATGGCTACACCTTC.

This clonotype appeared a few times. V and J are TRBV18 and TRBJ2-7; D gene uncertain. Germline values: CDR1 KGHSH, CDR2 LQKENI. V was clipped by 0 bases and J by 7 bases, with 4 bases between them. The CDR3 totals 11 residues. For the CDR3, the DNA is TGTGCCAGCTCACCACCGAGGGAGCAGTACGTC. This gives the protein CASSPPREQYV.

The chain is built from TRBV9 and TRBJ1-2; D unclear. The CDR3 covers 12 residues. V lost 3 bases to trimming and J lost 9 bases, with 12 bases between them. Germline V gene lookup returns CDR1 SGDLS and CDR2 YYNGEE. The CDR3 here is CASSARTARYTF. The CDR3 DNA reads as TGTGCCAGCAGCGCCCGGACCGCCCGCTACACCTTC.

J is TRBJ2-2 and V is TRBV30, with D possibly TRBD2 on 5 matching bases. The germline V gene encodes CDR1 GTSNPN and CDR2 SVGIG (reference sequence). V lost 3 bases to trimming and J lost 6 bases, with 11 bases between them. This CDR3 contains 13 residues. In nucleotides, the CDR3 is TGTGCCTGGAGCCAGTCCGGGGCCGGGGAGCTGTTTTTT. Translating gives CAWSQSGAGELFF.

CDR3 nucleotide sequence: TGCAGTGCCCCGAGAGGGGGCGAGCAGTACTTC. Translated: CSAPRGGEQYF. J is TRBJ2-7 and V is TRBV20-1, with D possibly being TRBD1 (6 bases). Germline loops: CDR1 DFQATT, CDR2 SNEGSKA (reference sequence). CDR3 size: 11 residues. V lost 6 bases and J 6 bases, leaving 12 bases between the germline ends.

This chain uses TRBV12-3 or TRBV12-4 with TRBJ1-1, with 9 positions matching TRBD1. This CDR3 is 14 amino acids long. V shed 4 bases, J shed 3 bases, and the junction held 3 bases outside the gene matches. CDR3 region: CASSSNRGHTEAFF. The DNA of the CDR3 is TGTGCCAGCAGTTCAAACAGGGGGCACACTGAAGCTTTCTTT.

The chain carries TRBV4-3 and TRBJ1-4; D not resolved. In germline, CDR1 is LGHNA, CDR2 YSLEER. CDR3 size: 19 residues. V dropped 0 bases and J dropped 3 bases, with 20 bases sitting between them. Here the CDR3 reads CASSQDAVGGSRANEKLFF. CDR3 in DNA: TGCGCCAGCAGCCAAGATGCCGTGGGTGGATCTCGGGCTAATGAAAAACTGTTTTTT.

The chain couples TRBV29-1 to TRBJ2-7; the D gene could be TRBD1 or TRBD2 (5 bases each). V was clipped by 7 bases and J by 1 base, with 11 bases between them. CDR1 and CDR2 from the germline V gene are SQVTM and ANQGSEA. The CDR3 sequence is 12 residues long. The CDR3 loop is CSAGTRSYEQYF. In DNA, the CDR3 is TGCAGCGCCGGGACCCGGTCCTACGAGCAGTACTTC.

This clonotype was picked up a small number of times. V gene TRBV29-1 combines with J gene TRBJ2-7, with 13 positions matching TRBD2. The germline V gene has CDR1 SQVTM and CDR2 ANQGSEA. V lost 7 bases and J lost 2; bases outside the gene matches: 2. The length of the CDR3 is 13 residues. DNA of the CDR3: TGCAGCGCCGGACTAGCGGGAGCCTACGAGCAGTACTTC. It codes for CSAGLAGAYEQYF.

This clonotype was counted once. In nucleotides, the CDR3 is TGTGCCAGCAGTTACTCCGGACAGATGGAGACCCAGTACTTC. Its translation is CASSYSGQMETQYF. The chain combines TRBV6-5 with TRBJ2-5; weak D call: TRBD1 (6 bases). CDR1 and CDR2 (germline): MNHEY, SVGAGI. The length of the CDR3 is 14 residues. V was cut by 0 bases and J by 5 bases, with 10 bases left in between.

The chain uses TRBV6-5 and TRBJ1-6; no reliable D call. V lost 2 bases and J 0 bases, leaving 14 bases between the germline ends. The germline gives CDR1 MNHEY, CDR2 SVGAGI. CDR3 size: 18 residues. The CDR3 nucleotides are TGTGCCAGCAGTTACGACGGAGTTAAGCACTCCTATAATTCACCCCTCCACTTT. Translated: CASSYDGVKHSYNSPLHF.

This clonotype was counted only a few times. The chain's CDR3 is CAGTNTEAFF. CDR3 DNA sequence: TGTGCCGGGACGAACACTGAAGCTTTCTTT. The chain combines TRBV7-9 with TRBJ1-1; a possible D gene is TRBD1 (5 bases). Trimming removed 11 bases from V and 1 base from J, with 5 bases in between. CDR3 length equals 10 residues. CDR1 is SEHNR, CDR2 FQNEAQ, per germline (reference sequence). Full variable domain (outside the CDR3, taken from reference TRBV7-9 and TRBJ1-1): DTGVSQNPRHKITKRGQNVTFRCDPISEHNRLYWYRQTLGQGPEFLTYFQNEAQLEKSRLLSDRFSAERPKGSFSTLEIQRTEQGDSAMYLCAGTNTEAFFGQGTRLTVV.

The gene calls are TRBV7-2 and TRBJ2-3; D call uncertain. Trimming took 4 bases from V and 10 from J, leaving 12 bases between them. Germline V gene data show CDR1 as SGHTA and CDR2 as FQGNSA. The CDR3 covers 12 residues. The CDR3 loop reads CASSSYSKPQYF. The CDR3 coding sequence is TGTGCCAGCAGCTCATATAGCAAGCCGCAGTATTTT. Together with reference TRBV7-2 and TRBJ2-3, the CDR3 gives the full variable domain: GAGVSQSPSNKVTEKGKDVELRCDPISGHTALYWYRQSLGQGLEFLIYFQGNSAPDKSGLPSDRFSAERTGGSVSTLTIQRTQQEDSAVYLCASSSYSKPQYFGPGTRLTVL.

This clonotype showed up just once. The gene calls are TRBV12-3 or TRBV12-4 and TRBJ2-7, with a weak D call TRBD2 (5 bases). V gave up 6 bases and J gave up 2 bases, with 14 bases separating them. The CDR3 extends over 14 amino acids. CDR3 sequence (DNA): TGTGCCAGCAGCTCCATCGCAGCGGCCTACGAGCAGTACTTC. Protein sequence: CASSSIAAAYEQYF.